This record looks at one T cell receptor (beta chain) sequence and its context. What it binds is unknown. This sample is part of a study of shared clonotypes between healthy human individuals. Study background: The donors, two women and three men, were aged 18 to 49. Findings and caveats of the study: Rarefaction demonstrated incomplete sorted-subset sequencing despite large depth.

V was clipped by 0 bases and J by 3 bases; unmatched bases: 3. This CDR3 is built from 15 residues. Germline V gene data show CDR1 as MGHRA and CDR2 as YSYEKL. Researchers ran the assay at a deep level. Repertoires were generated with immunoSEQ multiplex PCR, while TCRdb's copy carries only in-frame clones and drops some. The table records about 690,000 clones, around 91% of them present only once. The sequence was obtained from a man between 18 and 35 years old in good health. Some clones in this sample may be carry-over from other donors' samples. Material: memory CD8+ T cells from PBMCs. Specified subset: CD45RO+ cells pooled with CCR7-negative TemRA cells. The V and J genes are TRBV4-1 and TRBJ2-7; 9 positions agree with TRBD2. The CDR3 coding sequence is TGCGCCAGCAGCCAAGAAAGCGGGAGGCTCTACGAGCAGTACTTC. This sequence encodes CASSQESGRLYEQYF.